Reported below is one T cell receptor beta chain. Its antigen is as yet unknown. The sample is drawn from a study of graft-versus-host responses after intestinal transplantation. Looked up from germline, CDR1 is GTSNPN and CDR2 is SVGIG (reference sequence). CDR3 length: 16 residues. V lost 0 bases, J lost 2 bases, and 14 bases lay in between. The method was immunoSEQ multiplex PCR; TCRdb's version includes in-frame clones alone and lacks a portion of them. In the table there are about 89,000 clones, roughly nine tenths of which are singletons. This chain connects TRBV30 to TRBJ1-5; TRBD1 might be the D (6 bases). This receptor was identified in a human donor who received an intestinal transplant. Sequencing used unstimulated CD4+ T cells sorted from spleen or lymph node cells, obtained before intestinal transplant. The CDR3 here is CAWSVPYRVGNQPQHF. The CDR3 nucleotides read TGTGCCTGGAGTGTCCCCTACAGGGTAGGCAATCAGCCCCAGCATTTT.